The rows below give T cell receptor beta chains drawn from one sample of a study of blood T cells in healthy people across ages. A single record per CDR3 protein comes from TCRdb applying MiXCR to the 5' RACE reads. The data show around 1,700,000 distinct CDR3 sequences, 28% seen once. Sequencing was carried out using blood. The receptors shown here come from a woman aged 25 to 45 in good health. Both conserved end residues are part of each CDR3. Fields, in order: J gene, clone size, V gene, D gene, CDR3 protein, CDR3 DNA. D genes are given only for firm matches. Expanded clones get a size class; other rows say once, few or many, or leave the size out.

j_call: TRBJ2-6
clone_size: many
v_call: TRBV28
d_call: -
cdr3_aa: CASRMGGSGANVLTF
cdr3_nt: TGTGCCAGCAGAATGGGGGGCTCTGGGGCCAACGTCCTGACTTTC

j_call: TRBJ2-2
clone_size: -
v_call: TRBV14
d_call: -
cdr3_aa: CASSQGFNTGELFF
cdr3_nt: TGTGCCAGCAGCCAAGGCTTCAACACCGGGGAGCTGTTTTTT

j_call: TRBJ2-3
clone_size: -
v_call: TRBV12-3/TRBV12-4
d_call: -
cdr3_aa: CASRLFDRSDTQYF
cdr3_nt: TGTGCCAGCAGATTATTCGACAGATCAGATACGCAGTATTTT

j_call: TRBJ2-7
clone_size: -
v_call: TRBV11-1
d_call: -
cdr3_aa: CASSPRAATTSYEQYF
cdr3_nt: TGTGCCAGCAGCCCCCGCGCCGCGACTACCTCCTACGAGCAGTACTTC

j_call: TRBJ2-3
clone_size: few
v_call: TRBV28
d_call: TRBD1
cdr3_aa: CASSLTQGARDTQYF
cdr3_nt: TGTGCCAGCAGCCTCACGCAGGGGGCCCGAGATACGCAGTATTTT

j_call: TRBJ2-1
clone_size: once
v_call: TRBV29-1
d_call: -
cdr3_aa: CSWAGKNEQFF
cdr3_nt: TGCAGCTGGGCAGGGAAGAATGAGCAGTTCTTC

j_call: TRBJ1-2
clone_size: -
v_call: TRBV27
d_call: -
cdr3_aa: CASSTTGTARYGDTF
cdr3_nt: TGTGCCAGCAGTACCACCGGCACCGCTCGCTATGGCGACACCTTC

j_call: TRBJ2-3
clone_size: -
v_call: TRBV20-1
d_call: TRBD2
cdr3_aa: CSATSGGPWGDTQYF
cdr3_nt: TGCAGTGCAACTAGCGGGGGCCCCTGGGGAGATACGCAGTATTTT

j_call: TRBJ1-2
clone_size: few
v_call: TRBV4-1
d_call: TRBD1
cdr3_aa: CANRGYTDGYTF
cdr3_nt: TGCGCCAACAGGGGGTACACGGATGGCTACACCTTC

j_call: TRBJ2-3
clone_size: few
v_call: TRBV5-1
d_call: TRBD2
cdr3_aa: CASSLPTTSGSDTQYF
cdr3_nt: TGCGCCAGCAGCTTGCCGACGACTAGCGGGAGTGATACGCAGTATTTT

j_call: TRBJ2-1
clone_size: -
v_call: TRBV20-1
d_call: TRBD2
cdr3_aa: CSGRPGLASHEQFF
cdr3_nt: TGCAGTGGCCGCCCGGGACTAGCCTCCCATGAGCAGTTCTTC

j_call: TRBJ1-5
clone_size: few
v_call: TRBV12-3/TRBV12-4
d_call: -
cdr3_aa: CASSLPGTGQPQHF
cdr3_nt: TGTGCCAGCAGTTTACCGGGTACGGGTCAGCCCCAGCATTTT

j_call: TRBJ2-7
clone_size: many
v_call: TRBV5-1
d_call: TRBD1
cdr3_aa: CASSAGQALGEQYF
cdr3_nt: TGCGCCAGCAGCGCCGGACAGGCCCTCGGCGAGCAGTACTTC

j_call: TRBJ2-5
clone_size: -
v_call: TRBV20-1
d_call: -
cdr3_aa: CSAPFRLQETQYF
cdr3_nt: TGCAGTGCCCCCTTTAGACTACAAGAGACCCAGTACTTC

j_call: TRBJ2-7
clone_size: many
v_call: TRBV20-1
d_call: TRBD1
cdr3_aa: CSARIYLQGKGYEQYF
cdr3_nt: TGCAGTGCCAGAATATACCTACAGGGGAAAGGCTACGAGCAGTACTTC

j_call: TRBJ2-3
clone_size: few
v_call: TRBV20-1
d_call: -
cdr3_aa: CSARDVSRGSSTDTQYF
cdr3_nt: TGCAGTGCTAGAGATGTAAGCAGGGGTTCTAGCACAGATACGCAGTATTTT

j_call: TRBJ2-7
clone_size: -
v_call: TRBV28
d_call: -
cdr3_aa: CASSFAGANEQYF
cdr3_nt: TGTGCCAGCAGTTTCGCGGGGGCCAACGAGCAGTACTTC

j_call: TRBJ2-5
clone_size: -
v_call: TRBV4-1
d_call: -
cdr3_aa: CASSQDPGTTEETQYF
cdr3_nt: TGCGCCAGCAGCCAAGACCCCGGGACGACGGAAGAGACCCAGTACTTC

j_call: TRBJ1-3
clone_size: few
v_call: TRBV27
d_call: TRBD1
cdr3_aa: CARETGTGNTVYF
cdr3_nt: TGTGCCAGAGAGACAGGGACTGGAAACACCGTATATTTT

j_call: TRBJ2-3
clone_size: -
v_call: TRBV20-1
d_call: TRBD2
cdr3_aa: CSAPRLSGGAPGDTQYF
cdr3_nt: TGCAGTGCGCCTCGGCTTAGCGGGGGGGCCCCGGGAGATACGCAGTATTTT

j_call: TRBJ2-7
clone_size: -
v_call: TRBV9
d_call: TRBD1
cdr3_aa: CASSPDGGQSLTYEQYF
cdr3_nt: TGTGCCAGCAGTCCCGATGGGGGACAGTCCCTCACCTACGAGCAGTACTTC

j_call: TRBJ2-1
clone_size: few
v_call: TRBV20-1
d_call: TRBD2
cdr3_aa: CSAPRTSGGYNEQFF
cdr3_nt: TGCAGTGCTCCCCGGACTAGCGGGGGTTACAATGAGCAGTTCTTC

j_call: TRBJ1-4
clone_size: few
v_call: TRBV20-1
d_call: -
cdr3_aa: CSAGPGRGGNEKLFF
cdr3_nt: TGCAGTGCCGGGCCGGGCAGGGGAGGAAATGAAAAACTGTTTTTT

j_call: TRBJ1-1
clone_size: few
v_call: TRBV12-3/TRBV12-4
d_call: TRBD1
cdr3_aa: CASSLDRGRGTGAFF
cdr3_nt: TGTGCCAGCAGTTTAGATAGGGGGCGAGGAACTGGAGCTTTCTTT

j_call: TRBJ2-7
clone_size: many
v_call: TRBV5-1
d_call: -
cdr3_aa: CASRDSYEQYF
cdr3_nt: TGTGCCAGCCGGGACTCCTACGAGCAGTACTTC

j_call: TRBJ1-5
clone_size: once
v_call: TRBV20-1
d_call: -
cdr3_aa: CSARDRRTSNQPQHF
cdr3_nt: TGCAGTGCTAGAGATCGACGGACTAGCAATCAGCCCCAGCATTTT

j_call: TRBJ2-5
clone_size: -
v_call: TRBV10-1
d_call: TRBD2
cdr3_aa: CASTFSGRGKETQYF
cdr3_nt: TGCGCCAGCACCTTTAGCGGGAGGGGGAAAGAGACCCAGTACTTC

j_call: TRBJ2-2
clone_size: few
v_call: TRBV9
d_call: TRBD2
cdr3_aa: CASSVAGTSGLGELFF
cdr3_nt: TGTGCCAGCAGCGTAGCCGGGACTAGCGGTCTCGGGGAGCTGTTTTTT

j_call: TRBJ2-7
clone_size: -
v_call: TRBV4-1
d_call: -
cdr3_aa: CASSQNPGAGAEQYF
cdr3_nt: TGCGCCAGCAGTCAAAACCCAGGGGCGGGGGCCGAGCAGTACTTC

j_call: TRBJ1-1
clone_size: -
v_call: TRBV29-1
d_call: TRBD1
cdr3_aa: CSVAGTGPEAFF
cdr3_nt: TGCAGCGTCGCCGGGACAGGGCCTGAAGCTTTCTTT

j_call: TRBJ2-6
clone_size: -
v_call: TRBV5-8
d_call: -
cdr3_aa: CASSLQNSGANVPTF
cdr3_nt: TGTGCCAGCAGCCTACAGAACTCTGGGGCCAACGTCCCGACTTTC

j_call: TRBJ1-1
clone_size: -
v_call: TRBV5-1
d_call: -
cdr3_aa: CASSRQLVQGTEAFF
cdr3_nt: TGCGCCAGCAGTAGACAGTTGGTGCAAGGAACTGAAGCTTTCTTT

j_call: TRBJ2-1
clone_size: many
v_call: TRBV24-1
d_call: -
cdr3_aa: CATSEHLGNEQFF
cdr3_nt: TGTGCCACCAGTGAACATCTCGGCAATGAGCAGTTCTTC

j_call: TRBJ2-1
clone_size: few
v_call: TRBV30
d_call: -
cdr3_aa: CAWSVGEQFF
cdr3_nt: TGTGCCTGGAGCGTAGGTGAGCAGTTCTTC

j_call: TRBJ2-1
clone_size: -
v_call: TRBV7-2
d_call: -
cdr3_aa: CASSLRSEGRQFF
cdr3_nt: TGTGCCAGCAGCTTAAGGTCCGAGGGGAGGCAGTTCTTC

j_call: TRBJ2-3
clone_size: many
v_call: TRBV4-3
d_call: -
cdr3_aa: CASSQTRATDTQYF
cdr3_nt: TGCGCCAGCAGCCAAACTCGAGCGACAGATACGCAGTATTTT

j_call: TRBJ1-1
clone_size: many
v_call: TRBV6-4
d_call: -
cdr3_aa: CASSDLTGTEAFF
cdr3_nt: TGTGCCAGCAGTGACTTGACAGGCACTGAAGCTTTCTTT

j_call: TRBJ1-5
clone_size: -
v_call: TRBV12-3/TRBV12-4
d_call: -
cdr3_aa: CASRDTGHSNQPQHF
cdr3_nt: TGTGCCAGCAGGGACACAGGGCATAGCAATCAGCCCCAGCATTTT

j_call: TRBJ2-1
clone_size: few
v_call: TRBV4-3
d_call: -
cdr3_aa: CASSQGVSNEQFF
cdr3_nt: TGCGCCAGCAGCCAAGGAGTCTCCAATGAGCAGTTCTTC

j_call: TRBJ1-1
clone_size: -
v_call: TRBV10-3
d_call: -
cdr3_aa: CAIRDQVENTEAFF
cdr3_nt: TGTGCCATCAGGGATCAAGTAGAGAACACTGAAGCTTTCTTT

j_call: TRBJ1-4
clone_size: -
v_call: TRBV29-1
d_call: TRBD1
cdr3_aa: CSVMPGQGSEKLFF
cdr3_nt: TGCAGCGTTATGCCGGGACAGGGGTCTGAAAAACTGTTTTTT

j_call: TRBJ2-1
clone_size: many
v_call: TRBV6-5
d_call: -
cdr3_aa: CASSVPGVRNEQFF
cdr3_nt: TGTGCCAGCAGTGTTCCGGGAGTACGCAATGAGCAGTTCTTC

j_call: TRBJ2-7
clone_size: few
v_call: TRBV27
d_call: -
cdr3_aa: CASSAPGNEQYF
cdr3_nt: TGTGCCAGCAGTGCCCCGGGGAACGAGCAGTACTTC

j_call: TRBJ2-3
clone_size: once
v_call: TRBV12-3/TRBV12-4
d_call: -
cdr3_aa: CASSFQLSADAQYF
cdr3_nt: TGTGCCAGCAGTTTTCAACTTAGCGCAGATGCGCAGTATTTT

j_call: TRBJ2-3
clone_size: few
v_call: TRBV9
d_call: TRBD2
cdr3_aa: CASSADSSGGLSTQYF
cdr3_nt: TGTGCCAGCAGCGCCGATTCTAGCGGGGGGCTGAGTACGCAGTATTTT

j_call: TRBJ2-7
clone_size: many
v_call: TRBV6-4
d_call: TRBD1
cdr3_aa: CASSERTGPYEQYF
cdr3_nt: TGTGCCAGCAGTGAACGGACAGGACCCTACGAGCAGTACTTC

j_call: TRBJ2-7
clone_size: -
v_call: TRBV6-5
d_call: TRBD1
cdr3_aa: CASSYSIYGDRGIYEQYF
cdr3_nt: TGTGCCAGCAGTTACTCGATTTATGGGGACAGGGGGATTTACGAGCAGTACTTC

j_call: TRBJ1-5
clone_size: -
v_call: TRBV12-3/TRBV12-4
d_call: TRBD1
cdr3_aa: CASSPLVTGKGNRHF
cdr3_nt: TGTGCCAGCAGCCCCCTGGTGACAGGGAAAGGGAACAGGCATTTT

j_call: TRBJ2-1
clone_size: once
v_call: TRBV9
d_call: -
cdr3_aa: CASSVEVAGGNNEQLF
cdr3_nt: -